The T cell receptor (beta chain) described here comes from a study of shared clonotypes between healthy human individuals. Study summary: Sampling drew on donors who were a couple of women and three men aged 18 to 49. The plates for each donor numbered three CD4 naive, three CD4 memory, two CD8 naive and one CD8 memory.

Study-level findings and limits: For sorted subsets, rarefaction showed incomplete sequencing despite large depth.

Assay: immunoSEQ multiplex PCR; the TCRdb copy retains only in-frame clones and omits some. The sample holds roughly 2.6 million clones, approximately 94% seen once. The donor population consisted of healthy HIV-negative adults with no recent acute infections or vaccinations. V was clipped by 0 bases and J by 6 bases; unmatched bases: 6. CDR1 is SGHNT, CDR2 YYREEE, per germline (reference sequence). CDR3 size: 14 residues. Details on this clone: Antigen unknown.

This receptor was obtained from a man aged 18 to 29 in good health. The V call is TRBV5-4, the J call TRBJ2-7; 7 bases align to TRBD1. Specimen: naive CD4+ T cells sorted from blood. Subset described: CD45RA+ positively selected. The CDR3 nucleotides read TGTGCCAGCAGCTTGGGACAGGGCTCAATCGAGCAGTACTTC. Residues: CASSLGQGSIEQYF.